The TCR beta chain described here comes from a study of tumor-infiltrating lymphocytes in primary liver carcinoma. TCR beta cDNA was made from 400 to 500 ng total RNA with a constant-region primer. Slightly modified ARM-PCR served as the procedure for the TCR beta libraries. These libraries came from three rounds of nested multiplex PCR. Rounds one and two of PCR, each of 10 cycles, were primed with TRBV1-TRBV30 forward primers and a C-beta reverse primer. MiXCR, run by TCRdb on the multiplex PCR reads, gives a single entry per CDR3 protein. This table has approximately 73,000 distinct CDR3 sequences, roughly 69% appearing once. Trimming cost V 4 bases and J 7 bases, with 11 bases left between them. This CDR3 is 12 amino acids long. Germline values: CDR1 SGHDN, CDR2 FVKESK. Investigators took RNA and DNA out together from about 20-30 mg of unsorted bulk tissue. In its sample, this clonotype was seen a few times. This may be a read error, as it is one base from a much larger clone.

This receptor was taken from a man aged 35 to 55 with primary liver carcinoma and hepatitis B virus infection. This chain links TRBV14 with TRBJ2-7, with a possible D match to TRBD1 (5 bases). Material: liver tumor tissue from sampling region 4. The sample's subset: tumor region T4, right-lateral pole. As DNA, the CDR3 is TGTGCCAGCAGCCCGCTGGGGCGAGAGCAGTACTTC. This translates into CASSPLGREQYF.